Listed below are T cell receptor beta chains from one sample, sequenced in a study of beta chain features in type 1 diabetes. This table comes from immunoSEQ multiplex PCR, and its TCRdb copy is limited to in-frame clones, with some not included. The sample holds approximately 170,000 clones, roughly 8% seen once. The specimen was central memory CD4+ T cells from blood. The receptors originated from a woman aged 40-49 years with type 1 diabetes. Each CDR3 is given with its conserved first and last residue. The D gene is left open where the match is weak. Size values are once, few and many counts, or a class for expanded clones, and some rows have none.

CDR3 length	D gene	clone size	J gene	V gene	CDR3 DNA	CDR3 protein
14	TRBD1	few	TRBJ1-3	TRBV9	TGTGCCAGCACCGACAGGGGGGACGGAAACACCATATATTTT	CASTDRGDGNTIYF
17	.	few	TRBJ2-6	TRBV19	TGTGCCAGTAGGCCCGGGGACTCCGGCTCTGGGGCCAACGTCCTGACTTTC	CASRPGDSGSGANVLTF
15	TRBD2	many	TRBJ2-3	TRBV30	TGTGCCTGGAGAGCAACTAGCGGTTCCACAGATACGCAGTATTTT	CAWRATSGSTDTQYF
11	.	few	TRBJ2-1	TRBV20-1	TGCAGTGTCGTGGGGGGAGAGGAGCAGTTCTTC	CSVVGGEEQFF
15	TRBD1	few	TRBJ2-3	TRBV7-9	TGTGCCAGCAGGGGGACAGGGACCGGCACAGATACGCAGTATTTT	CASRGTGTGTDTQYF
13	.	.	TRBJ2-5	TRBV2	TGTGCCAGCATACGGACAGAGCAAGAGACCCAGTACTTC	CASIRTEQETQYF
13	TRBD1	many	TRBJ1-4	TRBV29-1	TGCAGCGTTGGACAGGGGGGAGGAGAAAAACTGTTTTTT	CSVGQGGGEKLFF
17	TRBD2	.	TRBJ2-3	TRBV11-2	TGTGCCAGCAGCTCCCCTCGGACTAGCGGGAGATCTGATACGCAGTATTTT	CASSSPRTSGRSDTQYF
14	.	few	TRBJ1-2	TRBV4-3	TGCGCCAGCAGCCCTGACGGGAGGAGCGGTGGCTACACCTTC	CASSPDGRSGGYTF
11	.	few	TRBJ1-2	TRBV28	TGTGCCAGTCGATCAGGGTATGGCTACACCTTC	CASRSGYGYTF
16	TRBD1	few	TRBJ2-5	TRBV7-2	TGTGCCAGCAGCTTAGCTTACAGGGGGCTGGTTAAGACCCAGTACTTC	CASSLAYRGLVKTQYF
14	.	few	TRBJ1-1	TRBV10-3	TGTGCCATCAGTGAGAGGCAGGGGTATACTGAAGCTTTCTTT	CAISERQGYTEAFF
16	.	.	TRBJ1-1	TRBV19	TGTGCCAGTAGTATAGATTCGAGACAGCTTGGTGCTGAAGCTTTCTTT	CASSIDSRQLGAEAFF
14	.	.	TRBJ1-1	TRBV4-1	TGCGCCAGCAGCCAAGATCAGATGGGGAGAAAAGCTTTCTTT	CASSQDQMGRKAFF
13	.	few	TRBJ2-1	TRBV6-1	TGTGCCAGCAGTGTGACGCAGGCCGCTGAGCAGTTCTTC	CASSVTQAAEQFF
15	.	.	TRBJ1-1	TRBV5-8	TGTGCCAGCAGCTCCTTGGGAGGACTGAACACTGAAGCTTTCTTT	CASSSLGGLNTEAFF
18	TRBD1	few	TRBJ2-6	TRBV7-3	TGTGCCAGCAGCTTAGGACCAGGGGGCGCGAGTGGGGCCAACGTCCTGACTTTC	CASSLGPGGASGANVLTF
14	TRBD1	many	TRBJ2-4	TRBV30	TGTGCCTGGTCCCCGACAGGGAACGGGCACATTCAGTACTTC	CAWSPTGNGHIQYF
11	.	.	TRBJ1-2	TRBV20-1	TGCAGTGCGGTCAGGGGCGGGGGCTACACCTTC	CSAVRGGGYTF
15	.	few	TRBJ2-7	TRBV7-2	TGTGCCAGCAGCCCCGACGGGGTCCCCCGTAACGAGCAGTACTTC	CASSPDGVPRNEQYF
16	TRBD1	once	TRBJ2-1	TRBV19	TGTGCCAGTAGCAGGCCTGGGACAGGAGCCTACAATGAGCAGTTCTTC	CASSRPGTGAYNEQFF
12	.	few	TRBJ2-3	TRBV25-1	TGTGCCAGCACCAGGGTGGACGATACGCAGTATTTT	CASTRVDDTQYF
14	TRBD2	few	TRBJ2-7	TRBV18	TGTGCCAGCTCACCGGATAGCGGGAGAAACGAGCAGTACTTC	CASSPDSGRNEQYF
15	TRBD1	few	TRBJ2-1	TRBV4-2	TGTGCCAGCAGCCCAGGACAGGGGGCGAACAATGAGCAGTTCTTC	CASSPGQGANNEQFF
13	.	.	TRBJ1-2	TRBV29-1	TGCAGCGTTACTGGCATGGGGGGCTATGGCTACACCTTC	CSVTGMGGYGYTF
14	TRBD1	.	TRBJ1-2	TRBV10-3	TGTGCCATCAGTTCCGGGACAGGGGTTAGTGGCTACACCTTC	CAISSGTGVSGYTF
14	TRBD1	many	TRBJ1-5	TRBV28	TGTGCCAGCAGGTACAGGGGTCGCAATCAGCCCCAGCATTTT	CASRYRGRNQPQHF
12	TRBD1	.	TRBJ1-2	TRBV9	TGTGCCAGCAGCGCCGGGACAGGGGACGGGACCTTC	CASSAGTGDGTF
16	.	many	TRBJ2-2	TRBV7-7	TGTGCTAGCAGCTTCCCAAACGCAGGGAGGACCGGGGAGCTGTTTTTT	CASSFPNAGRTGELFF
13	.	many	TRBJ2-5	TRBV11-2	TGTGCCAGCAGCTTAGTCCCTCGAGAGACCCAGTACTTC	CASSLVPRETQYF
18	TRBD1	few	TRBJ1-1	TRBV4-3	TGCGCCAGCAGCCAAGGGGCCGGGACAGGGAAAGGGAACACTGAAGCTTTCTTT	CASSQGAGTGKGNTEAFF
15	TRBD2	once	TRBJ2-7	TRBV5-4	TGTGCCAGCAGCTCCGGGACTAGCGGGAGAGTGGAGCAGTACTTC	CASSSGTSGRVEQYF
14	TRBD1	few	TRBJ1-2	TRBV29-1	TGCAGCGTTGACCTCGGACAGGCTAACTATGGCTACACCTTC	CSVDLGQANYGYTF
14	TRBD1	few	TRBJ2-7	TRBV18	TGTGCCAGCTCACCGGAACAGGGGGCCTACGAGCAGTACTTC	CASSPEQGAYEQYF
14	.	few	TRBJ2-5	TRBV28	TGTGCCAGCAGTTTCTCAGCGGCCCAAGAGACCCAGTACTTC	CASSFSAAQETQYF
12	TRBD2	.	TRBJ2-1	TRBV28	TGTGCCAGCAGTTTTAGCGGGAGGGACCAGTTCTTC	CASSFSGRDQFF
16	.	.	TRBJ1-6	TRBV5-1	TGCGCCAGCAGCCTCATTCCAGGGACTACTAATTCACCCCTCCACTTT	CASSLIPGTTNSPLHF
15	.	.	TRBJ1-2	TRBV9	TGTGCCAGCAGCGCTTCGACAGCCTCTAACTATGGCTACACCTTC	CASSASTASNYGYTF
14	.	.	TRBJ2-2	TRBV30	TGTGCCTGGAGTGTAGGAAGGGGCACCGGGGAGCTGTTTTTT	CAWSVGRGTGELFF
15	.	many	TRBJ2-4	TRBV19	TGTGCCAGTAGTCCGACAGCACTAGCCAAAAACATTCAGTACTTC	CASSPTALAKNIQYF
15	TRBD2	few	TRBJ2-3	TRBV9	TGTGCCAGCAGCCCCCGGGGGGTACCGGCAGATACGCAGTATTTT	CASSPRGVPADTQYF
15	TRBD2	few	TRBJ2-2	TRBV5-1	TGCGCCAGCGGCGTTAGCGGGGGTAACACCGGGGAGCTGTTTTTT	CASGVSGGNTGELFF
14	.	few	TRBJ2-7	TRBV4-1	TGCGCCAGCAGCCACGGAGGGGAGATCTACGAGCAGTACTTC	CASSHGGEIYEQYF
14	.	.	TRBJ1-1	TRBV2	TGTGCCAGCACTTGGGCGGGAGGGAACACTGAAGCTTTCTTT	CASTWAGGNTEAFF
14	.	.	TRBJ2-3	TRBV6-1	TGTGCCAGCGGGCGGCGGGAAGGAGAAGATACGCAGTATTTT	CASGRREGEDTQYF
17	.	few	TRBJ1-5	TRBV18	TGTGCCAGCTCACCCCTCGGGTTGAGGGTCGACAATCAGCCCCAGCATTTT	CASSPLGLRVDNQPQHF